This is a list of T cell receptor beta chains from one sample in a study of blood T cell repertoires in COVID-19. Sequenced by immunoSEQ multiplex PCR; TCRdb stores in-frame clones only, minus some. The sample shows about 240,000 clones, about 82% of them seen only once. Source material: peripheral blood. The receptors come from a man older than 75 with acute or convalescent COVID-19. The CDR3 runs from the conserved cysteine through the conserved F or W. The order of the fields is clone size, V gene, J gene, D gene, CDR3 protein, CDR3 DNA. The D gene is left open where the match is weak. Only part of the rows carry a size: once, few, many, or a class if the clone is expanded.

NA	TRBV2	TRBJ1-5	TRBD1	CASTTGQGVSGNQPQHF	TGTGCCAGTACAACGGGACAGGGGGTTTCTGGCAATCAGCCCCAGCATTTT
few	TRBV7-9	TRBJ1-4	NA	CASSFYRVTNEKLFF	TGTGCCAGCAGCTTCTACAGGGTTACTAATGAAAAACTGTTTTTT
NA	TRBV6-2/TRBV6-3	TRBJ1-5	NA	CASSYSARGSQPQHF	TGTGCCAGCAGTTACTCCGCCCGAGGTAGTCAGCCCCAGCATTTT
NA	TRBV7-9	TRBJ1-1	NA	CASSAANRLNTEAFF	TGTGCCAGCAGCGCCGCCAACAGGTTGAACACTGAAGCTTTCTTT
few	TRBV6-5	TRBJ2-2	NA	CASSYGGVPGELFF	TGTGCCAGCAGTTACGGTGGAGTGCCCGGGGAGCTGTTTTTT
NA	TRBV28	TRBJ1-2	NA	CASSLANRASYGYTF	TGTGCCAGCAGTTTAGCGAACAGGGCATCGTATGGCTACACCTTC
NA	TRBV5-1	TRBJ2-5	NA	CASRQSGETQYF	TGCGCCAGCAGACAGTCTGGGGAGACCCAGTACTTC
NA	TRBV6-5	TRBJ1-4	NA	CASSYGGQLFF	TGTGCCAGCAGTTACGGCGGACAGCTGTTTTTT
few	TRBV29-1	TRBJ1-1	NA	CSVSAGNTEAFF	TGCAGCGTATCCGCGGGGAACACTGAAGCTTTCTTT
few	TRBV19	TRBJ1-2	NA	CASSIPRGGFRGYTF	TGTGCCAGTAGTATCCCCCGCGGGGGATTTCGAGGCTACACCTTC
NA	TRBV6-1	TRBJ1-5	TRBD1	CASSESWFGTGGAGSNQPQHF	TGTGCCAGCAGTGAAAGTTGGTTCGGGACAGGGGGCGCGGGGAGCAATCAGCCCCAGCATTTT
NA	TRBV14	TRBJ2-7	NA	CASSLNYEQYF	TGTGCCAGCAGCCTCAACTACGAGCAGTACTTC
NA	TRBV6-5	TRBJ1-3	NA	CATQDNLSGNTIYF	TGTGCCACCCAAGACAACCTCTCTGGAAACACCATATATTTT
NA	TRBV27	TRBJ2-3	NA	CASFRVGTDTQYF	TGTGCCAGCTTCAGGGTCGGCACAGATACGCAGTATTTT
once	TRBV28	TRBJ1-1	NA	CASEFAGTEAFF	TGTGCCAGCGAATTCGCGGGCACTGAAGCTTTCTTT
NA	TRBV4-1	TRBJ1-1	TRBD1	CASSQGSGGDVGAFF	TGCGCCAGCAGCCAAGGTTCAGGGGGCGATGTCGGGGCTTTCTTT
NA	TRBV7-2	TRBJ2-3	TRBD2	CASSLREVDTQYF	TGTGCCAGCAGCTTACGGGAGGTAGATACGCAGTATTTT
few	TRBV6-5	TRBJ1-6	NA	CASSRNTENSPLHF	TGTGCCAGCAGCCGAAATACAGAGAATTCACCCCTCCACTTT
NA	TRBV24-1	TRBJ2-7	NA	CATSDPGQTEQYF	TGTGCCACCAGTGATCCAGGACAAACCGAGCAGTACTTC
few	TRBV5-1	TRBJ1-3	NA	CASSLTPLAVTGNTIYF	TGCGCCAGCAGCTTGACTCCACTCGCCGTGACTGGAAACACCATATATTTT
NA	TRBV3-1/TRBV3-2	TRBJ2-7	NA	CASSELASEQYF	TGTGCCAGCAGTGAACTAGCCAGCGAGCAGTACTTC
NA	TRBV9	TRBJ2-2	NA	CASSVVPDTGELFF	TGTGCCAGCAGCGTAGTCCCCGACACCGGGGAGCTGTTTTTT
NA	TRBV28	TRBJ1-5	NA	CASSSRSGRNQPQHF	TGTGCCAGCAGTTCCCGTTCCGGTCGGAATCAGCCCCAGCATTTT
NA	TRBV10-3	TRBJ2-4	TRBD1	CAISSTSTGGKNIQYF	TGTGCCATCAGCAGCACCTCGACAGGGGGAAAAAACATTCAGTACTTC
NA	TRBV2	TRBJ1-6	NA	CASSQAWNSPLHF	TGTGCCAGCAGTCAGGCGTGGAATTCACCCCTCCACTTT
NA	TRBV28	TRBJ2-7	TRBD1	CAEGQGLYEQYF	TGTGCCGAGGGACAGGGGTTGTACGAGCAGTACTTC
NA	TRBV9	TRBJ2-5	NA	CASSVAVLRETQYF	TGTGCCAGCAGCGTAGCGGTCCTGAGGGAGACCCAGTACTTC
once	TRBV28	TRBJ2-1	NA	CASSLTKYEQFF	TGTGCCAGCAGTTTAACAAAGTATGAGCAGTTCTTC
NA	TRBV28	TRBJ2-7	NA	CASSASGPEQYF	TGTGCCAGCAGTGCCTCAGGGCCCGAGCAGTACTTC
NA	TRBV19	TRBJ1-6	NA	CASSEGSSYNSPLHF	TGTGCCAGTAGCGAGGGAAGCTCCTATAATTCACCCCTCCACTTT
NA	TRBV6-5	TRBJ1-2	TRBD1	CASSLGTAGYGYTF	TGTGCCAGCAGTTTAGGGACAGCGGGCTATGGCTACACCTTC
once	TRBV5-1	TRBJ2-1	NA	CASRGYRVVSNEQFF	TGCGCCAGCAGGGGTTACAGGGTGGTGAGCAATGAGCAGTTCTTC
NA	TRBV6-5	TRBJ1-1	NA	CASSYLDRGRAFF	TGTGCCAGCAGTTATCTGGACCGGGGTCGGGCTTTCTTT
NA	TRBV10-3	TRBJ2-1	TRBD1	CAIKDLTGGSYNEQFF	TGTGCCATCAAAGACCTGACAGGGGGTTCCTACAATGAGCAGTTCTTC
NA	TRBV7-2	TRBJ1-5	TRBD1	CASSSVPGQPNQPQHF	TGTGCCAGCAGCTCAGTTCCGGGACAGCCAAATCAGCCCCAGCATTTT
NA	TRBV29-1	TRBJ2-3	NA	CSVFSLARTDTQYF	TGCAGCGTTTTTTCACTAGCAAGAACAGATACGCAGTATTTT
NA	TRBV6-5	TRBJ2-5	TRBD1	CASTPWTGIETQYF	TGTGCCAGCACCCCTTGGACAGGGATAGAGACCCAGTACTTC
NA	TRBV3-1/TRBV3-2	TRBJ2-1	NA	CASSQEFIERGRNEQFF	TGTGCCAGCAGCCAAGAATTTATTGAACGGGGGAGGAATGAGCAGTTCTTC
NA	TRBV18	TRBJ1-5	NA	CASSPLVSSGPQPQHF	TGTGCCAGCTCACCACTAGTTTCGTCAGGGCCTCAGCCCCAGCATTTT
few	TRBV5-1	TRBJ2-2	NA	CASSSLGYSGELFF	TGCGCCAGCAGCTCCCTCGGGTATTCCGGGGAGCTGTTTTTT
NA	TRBV6-1	TRBJ2-7	TRBD2	CASSGGTSGGQYEQYF	TGTGCCAGCAGTGGAGGGACTAGCGGGGGCCAATACGAGCAGTACTTC
NA	TRBV14	TRBJ2-7	TRBD1	CASSPRGGGSYEQYF	TGTGCCAGCAGCCCCAGAGGGGGCGGGTCCTACGAGCAGTACTTC
NA	TRBV5-5	TRBJ1-1	NA	CASSPSWGSVTEAFF	TGTGCCAGCAGTCCTTCGTGGGGCTCAGTCACTGAAGCTTTCTTT
NA	TRBV5-4	TRBJ1-1	NA	CASSWPGGPNTEAFF	TGTGCCAGCAGCTGGCCAGGAGGGCCGAACACTGAAGCTTTCTTT
once	TRBV24-1	TRBJ1-2	NA	CATSETTAYGYTF	TGTGCCACCAGTGAGACGACAGCATATGGCTACACCTTC
NA	TRBV15	TRBJ2-6	NA	CATSSPDGLSSGANVLTF	TGTGCCACCAGCAGCCCGGACGGACTGAGCTCTGGGGCCAACGTCCTGACTTTC
NA	TRBV28	TRBJ1-2	TRBD1	CASNLGQLWGGYTF	TGTGCCAGCAACCTGGGACAGCTTTGGGGTGGCTACACCTTC
once	TRBV19	TRBJ1-5	TRBD1	CASSIGRTGNQPQHF	TGTGCCAGTAGTATAGGACGGACAGGGAATCAGCCCCAGCATTTT
NA	TRBV5-1	TRBJ2-5	TRBD1	CASSLGTGGGETQYF	TGCGCCAGCAGCCTGGGGACAGGGGGCGGGGAGACCCAGTACTTC
once	TRBV7-2	TRBJ2-3	NA	CASSRGTLYTDTQYF	TGTGCCAGCAGTCGGGGGACCCTTTACACAGATACGCAGTATTTT
once	TRBV24-1	TRBJ1-1	NA	CATSDSWNTEAFF	TGTGCCACCAGTGATTCATGGAACACTGAAGCTTTCTTT
NA	TRBV4-1	TRBJ1-5	TRBD1	CASSLGMAGGVNQPQHF	TGCGCCAGCAGCCTTGGTATGGCAGGGGGAGTTAATCAGCCCCAGCATTTT
NA	TRBV19	TRBJ2-1	NA	CASSIFFTGREQFF	TGTGCCAGTAGTATCTTCTTTACAGGGCGCGAGCAGTTCTTC
NA	TRBV3-1/TRBV3-2	TRBJ1-3	NA	CASSQDTAVGNTIYF	TGTGCCAGCAGCCAAGATACAGCAGTCGGAAACACCATATATTTT